A single sample gave rise to the 5 T cell receptor beta chains below, sequenced in a study of blood T cell repertoires in COVID-19. Profiled with immunoSEQ multiplex PCR; TCRdb holds only in-frame clones, not every one. Among about 320,000 clones listed, 70% to 90% were seen once. Sequencing input: PBMCs or T cells enriched from blood (not recorded which). All receptors derive from a woman aged 18-29 years who had recovered from COVID-19.

The V gene is TRBV6-4, the J gene TRBJ2-1; 10 bases agree with TRBD2. Germline-derived CDR1 and CDR2 are MRHNA and SNTAGT. The CDR3 is 15 amino acids. The V segment lost 6 bases and the J segment 4 bases; nucleotides outside the gene matches: 6. This chain's CDR3 is CASRTSGGAYNEQFF. The CDR3 region has the DNA TGTGCCAGCAGGACCAGCGGGGGGGCTTACAATGAGCAGTTCTTC.

In its sample, this clone was seen a few times. This sequence joins TRBV5-1 and TRBJ2-7; 10 bases line up with TRBD2. The germline V gene has CDR1 SGHRS and CDR2 YFSETQ. CDR3 size: 14 residues. The V segment lost 5 bases and the J segment 2 bases; nucleotides outside the gene matches: 4. The CDR3: CASRTAGGPYEQYF. The CDR3, as DNA: TGCGCCAGCAGAACAGCGGGAGGGCCCTACGAGCAGTACTTC.

This clone turned up a few times. This sequence joins TRBV27 and TRBJ1-1; D uncertain. In germline, CDR1 is MNHEY, CDR2 SMNVEV (reference sequence). The CDR3 sequence is 15 residues long. V was cut by 0 bases and J by 2 bases, with 10 bases left in between. This chain's CDR3 is CASSLSGGGNTEAFF. The CDR3 coding sequence is TGTGCCAGCAGTTTATCCGGAGGAGGAAACACTGAAGCTTTCTTT.

The chain couples TRBV15 to TRBJ2-3; TRBD1 matches 9 bases. The V gene end was trimmed by 1 base and the J gene end by 0 bases; junction bases not matched to a gene: 5. The CDR3 is 17 amino acids. Germline CDR1 is LNHNV and CDR2 is YYDKDF (reference sequence). The CDR3 loop is CATSRASGTGSTDTQYF. Written as DNA, the CDR3 is TGTGCCACCAGCAGAGCTTCCGGGACAGGGAGCACAGATACGCAGTATTTT.

V usage is TRBV5-1 and J usage is TRBJ1-2; D may be TRBD1 (5 bases). Looked up from germline, CDR1 is SGHRS and CDR2 is YFSETQ. Trimming took 0 bases from V and 6 from J, leaving 9 bases between them. The CDR3 sequence is 13 residues long. The CDR3 sequence is CASSLDRLDGYTF. The CDR3 nucleotides read TGCGCCAGCAGCTTGGACAGGTTAGATGGCTACACCTTC.